This T cell receptor (beta chain) derives from a study of OX40 agonist ivuxolimab in advanced cancers. On the study more broadly: While on treatment, patients had intravenous ivuxolimab at 0.01 to 10 mg/kg every 2 weeks.

Clones were sequenced by immunoSEQ multiplex PCR, and TCRdb holds only the in-frame ones, with some missing. Of tens of thousands of clones listed, around 80% are singletons. This CDR3 comprises 15 residues. The V end lost 5 bases, the J end lost 2 bases, and 15 bases lay between the germline ends. Germline V gene lookup returns CDR1 MGHRA and CDR2 YSYEKL. The sample in question was CD4+ or CD8+ T cells sorted from blood, obtained in a trial of the OX40 agonist ivuxolimab. The TCR was taken from an adult with an advanced solid tumor such as melanoma, head and neck, liver or kidney cancer. The genes are TRBV4-1 and TRBJ1-2; D gene uncertain. CDR3 DNA sequence: TGCGCCAGCAGCTTTACTCTCGGGGAGAACTATGGCTACACCTTC. Translation: CASSFTLGENYGYTF.